This entry features one TCR beta chain sequence. Different DNA sequences within this sample yield the same CDR3. This record comes from a study of blood T cell repertoires in COVID-19. Some clones are missing from TCRdb's copy, which holds only in-frame ones; the method was immunoSEQ multiplex PCR. The sample yields about 180,000 clones, about 89% seen once. Germline CDR1 and CDR2: LGHDT and YNNKEL (reference sequence). The CDR3 sequence is 13 residues long. The trim removed 1 base at V and 8 bases at J, leaving 2 bases unmatched. The J gene is TRBJ1-1, the V gene TRBV3-1 (or the pseudogene TRBV3-2), with 9 bases aligning to TRBD1. This TCR came from a man younger than 30 who had recovered from COVID-19. The sample was peripheral blood. The CDR3 loop is CASSQGDRVEAFF. The DNA for the CDR3 is TGTGCCAGCAGCCAAGGGGACAGGGTAGAAGCTTTCTTT.